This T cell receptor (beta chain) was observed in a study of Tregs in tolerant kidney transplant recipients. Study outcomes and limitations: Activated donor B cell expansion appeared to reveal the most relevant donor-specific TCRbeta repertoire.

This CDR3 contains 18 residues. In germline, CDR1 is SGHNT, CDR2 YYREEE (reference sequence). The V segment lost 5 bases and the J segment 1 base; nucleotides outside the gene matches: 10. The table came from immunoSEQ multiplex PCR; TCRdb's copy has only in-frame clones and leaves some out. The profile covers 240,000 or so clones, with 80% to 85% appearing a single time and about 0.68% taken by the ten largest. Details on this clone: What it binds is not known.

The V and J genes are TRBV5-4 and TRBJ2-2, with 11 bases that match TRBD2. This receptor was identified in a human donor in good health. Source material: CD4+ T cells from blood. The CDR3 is CASRRGGGLAGNTGELFF. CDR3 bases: TGTGCCAGCAGGCGGGGAGGAGGACTAGCGGGGAACACCGGGGAGCTGTTTTTT.